This is a list of T cell receptor beta chains from one sample in a study of cytomegalovirus exposure and HLA in healthy donors. The data were produced by immunoSEQ multiplex PCR, yet TCRdb's version contains in-frame clones alone and is incomplete. The top ten hold around 2% of the sample, which has around 96,000 clones, 70% to 90% seen once. Input material: PBMCs. These receptors were collected from a young man in good health and CMV-seronegative. CDR3s include the opening cysteine and the closing phenylalanine or tryptophan. The order of the fields is V gene, clone size, D gene, J gene, CDR3 DNA, CDR3 protein. D genes are given only for firm matches. Clone size is not always given. Where it is, it says once, few, many or a class for expanded clones.

>TRBV6-1|-|-|TRBJ1-5
TGTGCCAGCACCCCCAGGGCAGGCAATCAGCCCCAGCATTTT
CASTPRAGNQPQHF
>TRBV6-5|-|TRBD1|TRBJ2-7
TGTGCCAGCAGTTACTCCGGGCCAGGGGGACACGAGCAGTACTTC
CASSYSGPGGHEQYF
>TRBV9|-|TRBD1|TRBJ2-5
TGTGCCAGCAGCGCCGGGACAGCTCAAGAGACCCAGTACTTC
CASSAGTAQETQYF
>TRBV6-5|-|-|TRBJ2-1
TGTGCCAGCAGTTATGGCGCGGAGGATGAGCAGTTCTTC
CASSYGAEDEQFF
>TRBV2|-|-|TRBJ1-2
TGTGCCAGCAGTATTAGGACAGCTAACTATGGCTACACCTTC
CASSIRTANYGYTF
>TRBV6-6|-|-|TRBJ1-3
TGTGCCAGCAGTTGGGGCGGGGGAAGGGGCGGAAACACCATATATTTT
CASSWGGGRGGNTIYF
>TRBV13|few|TRBD2|TRBJ2-5
TGTGCCAGCAGCTCGCGGACTAGGTGGGAGACCCAGTACTTC
CASSSRTRWETQYF
>TRBV4-1|-|TRBD1|TRBJ1-5
TGCGCCAGCAGCTCGCCGACAGGGTTTGGGCAGCCCCAGCATTTT
CASSSPTGFGQPQHF
>TRBV5-1|-|-|TRBJ1-6
TGCGCCAGCAGCGAGTACGGGACTCCTACCTCCTATAATTCACCCCTCCACTTT
CASSEYGTPTSYNSPLHF
>TRBV7-9|few|-|TRBJ1-1
TGTGCCAGCGATGACAGCGTTAACACTGAAGCTTTCTTT
CASDDSVNTEAFF
>TRBV7-2|-|-|TRBJ2-6
TGTGCCAGCAGCCCCCCTCTGGCCAACGTCCTGACTTTC
CASSPPLANVLTF
>TRBV5-1|-|TRBD1|TRBJ2-7
TGCGCCAGCAGCTTGGCCGGGACAGTCGGCTACGAGCAGTACTTC
CASSLAGTVGYEQYF
>TRBV6-5|-|-|TRBJ2-2
TGTGCCAGCAAGGACAGCAACACCGGGGAGCTGTTTTTT
CASKDSNTGELFF
>TRBV6-6|few|TRBD1|TRBJ2-1
TGTGCCAGCAGTTCCGGGACAGCCAAGAATGAGCAGTTCTTC
CASSSGTAKNEQFF
>TRBV5-1|-|TRBD2|TRBJ2-1
TGCGCCAGCACGGGAGCGGGGGCCTACAATGAGCAGTTCTTC
CASTGAGAYNEQFF
>TRBV5-6|few|TRBD1|TRBJ1-1
TGTGCCAGCAGCTTTCCGGGACAGGGGAACACTGAAGCTTTCTTT
CASSFPGQGNTEAFF
>TRBV10-3|-|-|TRBJ2-5
TGTGCCATCAGTGAGAGGGGGGGCCAAGAGACCCAGTACTTC
CAISERGGQETQYF
>TRBV29-1|-|TRBD1|TRBJ2-7
TGCAGCGTTTCCCCTGGCAGGGGGCCCGCCTACGAGCAGTACTTC
CSVSPGRGPAYEQYF
>TRBV4-1|few|TRBD1|TRBJ1-1
TGCGCCAGCAGCCTTGGGGACAGGACGAACACTGAAGCTTTCTTT
CASSLGDRTNTEAFF
>TRBV7-2|-|-|TRBJ2-7
TGTGCCAGCAGCTCGGGACTCCTCCCTAACGAGCAGTACTTC
CASSSGLLPNEQYF
>TRBV2|-|-|TRBJ1-6
TGTGCCAGCAGGGGGGCGAGCTCCTATAATTCACCCCTCCACTTT
CASRGASSYNSPLHF
>TRBV2|-|TRBD1|TRBJ2-1
TGTGCCTTAAGGACAGGGGGCTTGAATGAGCAGTTCTTC
CALRTGGLNEQFF
>TRBV27|-|-|TRBJ1-2
TGTGCCAGCAGTCTACAGGGATTCGAGGGCCACACCTTC
CASSLQGFEGHTF
>TRBV7-9|-|-|TRBJ2-1
TGTGCCAGCAGTTTAGCACAGGGCTCCTACGATGAGCAGTTCTTC
CASSLAQGSYDEQFF
>TRBV2|few|-|TRBJ1-2
TGTGCCAGCAGTGAAGCCGTGTTTACCTTC
CASSEAVFTF
>TRBV7-9|-|-|TRBJ1-2
TGTGCCAGCAGCTCCCGGCAGGGAATGGACTATGGCTACACCTTC
CASSSRQGMDYGYTF
>TRBV6-4|once|-|TRBJ2-6
TGTGCCAGCAGTGACCAGACAGGCTCTGGGGCCAACGTCCTGACTTTC
CASSDQTGSGANVLTF
>TRBV9|-|TRBD1|TRBJ2-7
TGTGCCAGCAGCCCAGGACAGGGAGGATCCTACGAGCAGTACTTC
CASSPGQGGSYEQYF
>TRBV25-1|-|TRBD1|TRBJ2-7
TGTGCCAGCAGGGGGACAGTCCTCTACGAGCAGTACTTC
CASRGTVLYEQYF
>TRBV5-8|-|-|TRBJ2-6
TGTGCCAGCAGCTGGAGGAGTGTAGTCGCCAACGTCCTGACTTTC
CASSWRSVVANVLTF
>TRBV20-1|-|-|TRBJ2-7
TGCAGTGCTAGAAGAGATTTCGAGCAGTACTTC
CSARRDFEQYF
>TRBV5-1|-|TRBD1|TRBJ1-6
TGCGCCAGCAGCAAGGAGGACAGGGAGAGATCACCCCTCCACTTT
CASSKEDRERSPLHF
>TRBV19|-|-|TRBJ2-2
TGTGCCAGTAGTATAGATAACGGGGAGCTGTTTTTT
CASSIDNGELFF
>TRBV5-1|-|TRBD2|TRBJ2-2
TGCGCCAGCAGCCTGGTTAGCGGGTCCCCGAACACCGGGGAGCTGTTTTTT
CASSLVSGSPNTGELFF
>TRBV6-5|-|-|TRBJ2-2
TGTGCCAGCAGTTTACAGGGACCCGGGGAGCTGTTTTTT
CASSLQGPGELFF
>TRBV11-3|-|TRBD2|TRBJ2-1
TGTGCCAGCAGTGGACTAGCGGACAATGAGCAGTTCTTC
CASSGLADNEQFF
>TRBV19|-|TRBD1|TRBJ2-1
TGTGCCAGTAGACGACAGGGGGTTTCCTACAATGAGCAGTTCTTC
CASRRQGVSYNEQFF